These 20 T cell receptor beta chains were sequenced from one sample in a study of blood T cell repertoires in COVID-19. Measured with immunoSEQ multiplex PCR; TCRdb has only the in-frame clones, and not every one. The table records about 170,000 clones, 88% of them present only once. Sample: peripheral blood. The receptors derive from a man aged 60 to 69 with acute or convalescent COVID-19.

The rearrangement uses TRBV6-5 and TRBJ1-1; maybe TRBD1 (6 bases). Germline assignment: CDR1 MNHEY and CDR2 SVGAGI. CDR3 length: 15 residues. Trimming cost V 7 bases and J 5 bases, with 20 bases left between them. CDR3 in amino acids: CASTPWGGIVTEAFF. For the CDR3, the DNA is TGTGCCAGCACCCCATGGGGGGGCATTGTTACTGAAGCTTTCTTT.

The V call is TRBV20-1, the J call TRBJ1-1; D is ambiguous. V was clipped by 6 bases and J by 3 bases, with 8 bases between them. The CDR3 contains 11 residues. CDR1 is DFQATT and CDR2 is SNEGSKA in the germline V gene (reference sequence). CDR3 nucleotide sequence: TGCAGTGCCCCCTCCGACACTGAAGCTTTCTTT. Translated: CSAPSDTEAFF.

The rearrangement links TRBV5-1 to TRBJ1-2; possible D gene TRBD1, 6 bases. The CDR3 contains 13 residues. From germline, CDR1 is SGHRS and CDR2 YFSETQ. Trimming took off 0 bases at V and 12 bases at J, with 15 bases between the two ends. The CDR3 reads CASSLAGEGGNTF. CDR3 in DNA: TGCGCCAGCAGCTTGGCCGGGGAAGGGGGAAACACCTTC.

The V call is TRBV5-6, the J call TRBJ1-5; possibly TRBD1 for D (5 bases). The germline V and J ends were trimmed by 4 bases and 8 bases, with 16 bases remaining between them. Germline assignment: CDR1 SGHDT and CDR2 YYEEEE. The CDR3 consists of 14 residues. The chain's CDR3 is CASSITGSPKPQHF. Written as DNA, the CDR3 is TGTGCCAGCAGCATCACAGGTTCCCCTAAGCCCCAGCATTTT. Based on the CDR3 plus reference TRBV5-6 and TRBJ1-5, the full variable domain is DAGVTQSPTHLIKTRGQQVTLRCSPKSGHDTVSWYQQALGQGPQFIFQYYEEEERQRGNFPDRFSGHQFPNYSSELNVNALLLGDSALYLCASSITGSPKPQHFGDGTRLSIL.

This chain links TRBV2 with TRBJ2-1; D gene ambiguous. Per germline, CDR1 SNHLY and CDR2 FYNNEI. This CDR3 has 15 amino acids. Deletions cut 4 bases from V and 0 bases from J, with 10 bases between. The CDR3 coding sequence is TGTGCCAGCAGTGTGACACTTAGCTCCTACAATGAGCAGTTCTTC. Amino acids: CASSVTLSSYNEQFF.

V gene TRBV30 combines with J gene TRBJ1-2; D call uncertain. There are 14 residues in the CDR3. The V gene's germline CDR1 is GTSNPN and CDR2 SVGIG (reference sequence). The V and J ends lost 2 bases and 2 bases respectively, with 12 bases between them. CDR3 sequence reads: CAWSLYGSNYGYTF. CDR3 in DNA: TGTGCCTGGAGTCTGTACGGGTCGAACTATGGCTACACCTTC.

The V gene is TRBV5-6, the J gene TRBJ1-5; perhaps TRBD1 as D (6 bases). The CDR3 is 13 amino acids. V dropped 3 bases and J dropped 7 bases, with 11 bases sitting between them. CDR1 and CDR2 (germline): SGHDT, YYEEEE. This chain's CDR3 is CASSSTGLQPQHF. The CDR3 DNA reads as TGTGCCAGCAGCTCCACAGGGCTCCAGCCCCAGCATTTT.

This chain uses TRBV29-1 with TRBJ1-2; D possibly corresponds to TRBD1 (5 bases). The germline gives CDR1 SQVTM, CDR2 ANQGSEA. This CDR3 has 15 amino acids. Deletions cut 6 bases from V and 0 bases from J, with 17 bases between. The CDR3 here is CSVRPGTGANYGYTF. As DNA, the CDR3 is TGCAGCGTGCGCCCGGGGACTGGAGCTAACTATGGCTACACCTTC. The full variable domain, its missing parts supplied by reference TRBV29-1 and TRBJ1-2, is SAVISQKPSRDICQRGTSLTIQCQVDSQVTMMFWYRQQPGQSLTLIATANQGSEATYESGFVIDKFPISRPNLTFSTLTVSNMSPEDSSIYLCSVRPGTGANYGYTFGSGTRLTVV.

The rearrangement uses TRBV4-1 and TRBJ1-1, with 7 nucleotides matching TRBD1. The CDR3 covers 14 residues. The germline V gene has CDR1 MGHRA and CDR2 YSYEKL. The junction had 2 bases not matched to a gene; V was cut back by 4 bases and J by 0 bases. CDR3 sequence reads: CASSPDRVNTEAFF. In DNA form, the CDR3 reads TGCGCCAGCAGCCCAGACAGGGTGAACACTGAAGCTTTCTTT.

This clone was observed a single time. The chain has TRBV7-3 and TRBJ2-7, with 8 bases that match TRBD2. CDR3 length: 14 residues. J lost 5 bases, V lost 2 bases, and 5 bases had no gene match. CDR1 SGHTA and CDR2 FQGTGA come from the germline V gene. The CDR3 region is CASSLAGGPNEQYF. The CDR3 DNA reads TGTGCCAGCAGCTTAGCGGGAGGCCCCAACGAGCAGTACTTC.

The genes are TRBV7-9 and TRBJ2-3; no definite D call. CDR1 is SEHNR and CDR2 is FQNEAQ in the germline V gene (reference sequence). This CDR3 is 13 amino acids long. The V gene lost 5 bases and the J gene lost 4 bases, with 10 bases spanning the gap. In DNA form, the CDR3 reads TGTGCCAGCAGCCCCCACGAGGCAGATACGCAGTATTTT. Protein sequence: CASSPHEADTQYF. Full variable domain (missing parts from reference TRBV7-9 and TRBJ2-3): DTGVSQNPRHKITKRGQNVTFRCDPISEHNRLYWYRQTLGQGPEFLTYFQNEAQLEKSRLLSDRFSAERPKGSFSTLEIQRTEQGDSAMYLCASSPHEADTQYFGPGTRLTVL.

CDR3 DNA sequence: TGTGCCACACGGACAGGGAGGACAGATACGCAGTATTTT. Its protein product is CATRTGRTDTQYF. The chain links TRBV25-1 to TRBJ2-3; 8 nucleotides agree with TRBD1. V lost 10 bases to trimming and J lost 3 bases; unmatched junction nucleotides: 6. The CDR3 has 13 residues. Germline V lookup: CDR1 MGHDK, CDR2 SYGVNS. The variable domain in full, completed from reference TRBV25-1 and TRBJ2-3, reads EADIYQTPRYLVIGTGKKITLECSQTMGHDKMYWYQQDPGMELHLIHYSYGVNSTEKGDLSSESTVSRIRTEHFPLTLESARPSHTSQYLCATRTGRTDTQYFGPGTRLTVL.

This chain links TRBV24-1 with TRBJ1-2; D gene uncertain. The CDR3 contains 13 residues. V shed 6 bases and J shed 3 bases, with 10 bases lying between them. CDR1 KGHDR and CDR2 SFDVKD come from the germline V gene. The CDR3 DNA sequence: TGTGCCACCAGTCTGGGCCTACACTATGGCTACACCTTC. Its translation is CATSLGLHYGYTF.

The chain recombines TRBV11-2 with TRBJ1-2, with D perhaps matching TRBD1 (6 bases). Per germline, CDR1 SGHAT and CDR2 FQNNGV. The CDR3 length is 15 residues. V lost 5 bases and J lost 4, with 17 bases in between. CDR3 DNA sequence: TGTGCCAGCAGCCCCGGACAGTTCGTCACCTATGGCTACACCTTC. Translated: CASSPGQFVTYGYTF.

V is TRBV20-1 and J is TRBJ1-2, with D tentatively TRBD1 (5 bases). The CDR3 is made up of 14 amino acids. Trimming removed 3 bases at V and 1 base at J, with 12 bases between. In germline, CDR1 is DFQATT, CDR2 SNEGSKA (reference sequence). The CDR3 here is CSASLGAFNYGYTF. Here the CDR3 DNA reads TGCAGTGCTAGTCTTGGGGCATTTAACTATGGCTACACCTTC.

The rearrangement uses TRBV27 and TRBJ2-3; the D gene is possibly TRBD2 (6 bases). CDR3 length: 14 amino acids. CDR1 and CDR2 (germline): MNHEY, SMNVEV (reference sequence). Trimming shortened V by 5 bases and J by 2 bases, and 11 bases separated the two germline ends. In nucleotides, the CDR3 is TGTGCCAGCAGTCCGGGACTTCTCACAGATACGCAGTATTTT. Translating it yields CASSPGLLTDTQYF.

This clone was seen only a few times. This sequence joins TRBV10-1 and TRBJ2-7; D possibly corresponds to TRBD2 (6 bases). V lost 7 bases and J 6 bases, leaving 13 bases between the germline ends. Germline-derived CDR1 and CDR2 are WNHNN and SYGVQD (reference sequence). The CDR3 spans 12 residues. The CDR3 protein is CASIGGCGEQYF. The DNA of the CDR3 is TGCGCCAGCATCGGGGGTTGTGGCGAGCAGTACTTC.

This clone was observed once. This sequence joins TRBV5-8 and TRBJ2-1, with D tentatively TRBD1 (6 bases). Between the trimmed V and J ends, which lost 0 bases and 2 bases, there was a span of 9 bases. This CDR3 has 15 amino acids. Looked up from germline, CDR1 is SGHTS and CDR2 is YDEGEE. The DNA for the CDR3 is TGTGCCAGCAGCTTGGACAGGGCTACCTACAATGAGCAGTTCTTC. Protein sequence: CASSLDRATYNEQFF.

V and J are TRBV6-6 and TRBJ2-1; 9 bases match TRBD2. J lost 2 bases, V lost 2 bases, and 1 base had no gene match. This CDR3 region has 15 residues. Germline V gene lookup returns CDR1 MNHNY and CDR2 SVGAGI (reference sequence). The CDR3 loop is CASSYRGGAYNEQFF. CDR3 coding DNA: TGTGCCAGCAGTTACCGCGGGGGGGCCTACAATGAGCAGTTCTTC.

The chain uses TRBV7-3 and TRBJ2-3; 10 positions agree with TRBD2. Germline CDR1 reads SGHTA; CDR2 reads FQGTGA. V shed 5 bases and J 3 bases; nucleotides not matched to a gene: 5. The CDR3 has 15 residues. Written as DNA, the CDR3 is TGTGCCAGCAGCCCTAGCGGGGGCGGGACAGATACGCAGTATTTT. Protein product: CASSPSGGGTDTQYF.